This T cell receptor (beta chain) derives from a study of cytomegalovirus exposure and HLA in healthy donors. Germline assignment: CDR1 LNHDA and CDR2 SQIVND (reference sequence). V was pared by 4 bases and J by 0 bases, with 5 bases of the junction left unmatched. This CDR3 region has 16 residues. This clone was picked up a small number of times. PCR primers comprised 60 Vbeta and 13 Jbeta primers. The data were produced by immunoSEQ multiplex PCR, yet TCRdb's version contains in-frame clones alone and is incomplete. The top ten clones hold approximately 2.8% of a sample with under 110,000 clones, 60% to 75% of them seen once.

Input material: PBMCs. This receptor was taken from a male donor in good health and CMV-seropositive. The rearrangement joins TRBV19 to TRBJ1-3, with TRBD1 identical over 8 bases. DNA for the CDR3: TGTGCCAGTAGTAGACGGACAGGGCCCTCTGGAAACACCATATATTTT. Its protein product is CASSRRTGPSGNTIYF.